This TCR beta chain was identified during a study of T cell responses to AZD1222 COVID-19 vaccine. Study background: Second-dose schedules of about 4 or about 12 weeks were combined. Study-wide results and limits: Elevations in Spike-specific TCR breadth and depth followed administration of two AZD1222 doses. Just six people given AZD1222 tested seropositive at baseline.

For this clone: As yet, its antigen is unknown.

Data came from immunoSEQ multiplex PCR; TCRdb stores just in-frame clones and leaves some out. The data show 130,000 to 150,000 clones, 90% seen once. Germline lookup yields CDR1 GTSNPN and CDR2 SVGIG (reference sequence). The J segment lost 1 base and the V segment lost 3 bases, leaving 3 bases of the junction unmatched. CDR3 size: 14 residues. The sample consisted of peripheral blood, taken on day 0 of AZD1222 vaccination. This TCR derives from an adult in good health. The chain is built from TRBV30 and TRBJ2-3, with 8 bases aligning to TRBD2. CDR3 loop: CAWRSGSGTDTQYF. The CDR3 DNA follows: TGTGCCTGGAGAAGCGGGAGCGGCACAGATACGCAGTATTTT.